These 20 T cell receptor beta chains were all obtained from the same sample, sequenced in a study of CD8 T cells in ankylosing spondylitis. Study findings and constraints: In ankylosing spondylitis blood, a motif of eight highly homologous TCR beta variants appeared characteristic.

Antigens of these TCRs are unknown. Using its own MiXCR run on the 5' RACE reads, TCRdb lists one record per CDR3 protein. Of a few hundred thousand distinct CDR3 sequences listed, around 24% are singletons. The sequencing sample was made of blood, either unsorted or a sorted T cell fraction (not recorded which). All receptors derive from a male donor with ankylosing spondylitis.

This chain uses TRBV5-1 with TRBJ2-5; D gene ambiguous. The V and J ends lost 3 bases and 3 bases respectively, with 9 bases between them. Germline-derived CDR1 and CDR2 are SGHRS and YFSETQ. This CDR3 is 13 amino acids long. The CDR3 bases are TGCGCCAGCAGCTCGGTAATTGAAGAGACCCAGTACTTC. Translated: CASSSVIEETQYF.

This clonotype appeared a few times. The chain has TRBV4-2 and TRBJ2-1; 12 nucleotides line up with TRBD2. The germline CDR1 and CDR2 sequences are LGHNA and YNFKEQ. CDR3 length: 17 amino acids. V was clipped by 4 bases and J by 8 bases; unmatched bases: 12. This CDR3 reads CASSRTSGRLGRYEQFF. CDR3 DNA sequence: TGTGCCAGCAGCCGAACTAGCGGGAGGTTGGGAAGGTATGAGCAGTTCTTC.

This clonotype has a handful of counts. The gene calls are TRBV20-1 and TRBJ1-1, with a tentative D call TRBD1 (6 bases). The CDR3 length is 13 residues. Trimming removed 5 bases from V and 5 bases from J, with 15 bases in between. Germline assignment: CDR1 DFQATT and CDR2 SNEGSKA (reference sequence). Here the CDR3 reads CSALDRSGTEAFF. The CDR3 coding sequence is TGCAGTGCTCTCGACAGGTCGGGAACTGAAGCTTTCTTT.

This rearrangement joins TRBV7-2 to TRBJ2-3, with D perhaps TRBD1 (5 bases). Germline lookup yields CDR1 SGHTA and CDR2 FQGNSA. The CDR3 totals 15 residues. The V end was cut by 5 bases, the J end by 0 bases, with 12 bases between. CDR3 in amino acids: CASSLQASSTDTQYF. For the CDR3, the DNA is TGTGCCAGCAGCCTACAGGCTTCTAGCACAGATACGCAGTATTTT.

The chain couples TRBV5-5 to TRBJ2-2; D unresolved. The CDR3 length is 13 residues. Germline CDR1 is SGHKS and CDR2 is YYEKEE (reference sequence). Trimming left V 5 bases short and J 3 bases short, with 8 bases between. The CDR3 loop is CASRNTDTGELFF. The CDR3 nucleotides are TGTGCCAGCAGGAATACAGACACCGGGGAGCTGTTTTTT.

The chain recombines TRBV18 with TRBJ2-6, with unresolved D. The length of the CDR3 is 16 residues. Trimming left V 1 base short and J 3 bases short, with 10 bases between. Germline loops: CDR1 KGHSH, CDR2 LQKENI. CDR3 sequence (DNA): TGTGCCAGCTCACCACAGGGAACGGATGGGGCCAACGTCCTGACTTTC. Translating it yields CASSPQGTDGANVLTF.

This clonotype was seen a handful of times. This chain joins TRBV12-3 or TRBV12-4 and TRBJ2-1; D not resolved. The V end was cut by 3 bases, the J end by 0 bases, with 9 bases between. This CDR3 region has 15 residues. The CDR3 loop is CASSFKSSSYNEQFF. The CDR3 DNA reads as TGTGCCAGCAGTTTTAAGAGTAGCTCCTACAATGAGCAGTTCTTC.

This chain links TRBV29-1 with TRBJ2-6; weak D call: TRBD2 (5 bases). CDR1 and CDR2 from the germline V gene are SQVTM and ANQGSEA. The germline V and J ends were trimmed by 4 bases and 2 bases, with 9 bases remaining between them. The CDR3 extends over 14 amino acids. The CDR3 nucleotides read TGCAGCGTTGGTGCCGGGACTGGGGCCAACGTCCTGACTTTC. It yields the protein CSVGAGTGANVLTF.

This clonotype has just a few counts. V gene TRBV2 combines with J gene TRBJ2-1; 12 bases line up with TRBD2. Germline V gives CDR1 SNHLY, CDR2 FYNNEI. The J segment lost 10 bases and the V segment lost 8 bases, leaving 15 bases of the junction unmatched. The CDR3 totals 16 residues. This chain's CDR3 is CASQSRLAGVNREQFF. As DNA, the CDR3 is TGTGCCAGCCAGTCCCGACTAGCGGGAGTCAACAGAGAGCAGTTCTTC.

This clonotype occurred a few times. The CDR3, as DNA: TGTGCCAGCAGCTTGCGTTCTAGCGGGATAAATGAGCAGTTCTTC. This sequence encodes CASSLRSSGINEQFF. The genes are TRBV5-4 and TRBJ2-1, with 9 nucleotides matching TRBD2. Germline trimming cut 1 base from V and 7 bases from J; bases unmatched to any gene: 6. The CDR3 has 15 amino acids. The germline V gene has CDR1 SGHNT and CDR2 YYREEE (reference sequence).

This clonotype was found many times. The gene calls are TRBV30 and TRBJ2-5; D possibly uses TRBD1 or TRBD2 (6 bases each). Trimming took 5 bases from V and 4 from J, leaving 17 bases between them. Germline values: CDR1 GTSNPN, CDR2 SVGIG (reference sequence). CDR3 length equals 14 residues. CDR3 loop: CAWSRGLRRETQYF. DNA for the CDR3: TGTGCCTGGTCCCGGGGGCTTCGTCGAGAGACCCAGTACTTC.

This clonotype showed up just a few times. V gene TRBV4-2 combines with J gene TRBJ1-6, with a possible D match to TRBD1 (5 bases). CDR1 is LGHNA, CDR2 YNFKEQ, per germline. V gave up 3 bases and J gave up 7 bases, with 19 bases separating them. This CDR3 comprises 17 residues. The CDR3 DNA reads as TGTGCCAGCAGCCACCTTTCGACTGGACAAACAAATTCACCCCTCCACTTT. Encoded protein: CASSHLSTGQTNSPLHF.

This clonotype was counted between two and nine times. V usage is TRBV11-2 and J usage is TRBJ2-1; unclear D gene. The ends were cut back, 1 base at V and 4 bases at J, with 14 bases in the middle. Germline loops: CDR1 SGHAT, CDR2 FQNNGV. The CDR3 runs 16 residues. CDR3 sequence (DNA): TGTGCCAGCAGCTTAGGCGTAACAAACTATTACAATGAGCAGTTCTTC. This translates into CASSLGVTNYYNEQFF.

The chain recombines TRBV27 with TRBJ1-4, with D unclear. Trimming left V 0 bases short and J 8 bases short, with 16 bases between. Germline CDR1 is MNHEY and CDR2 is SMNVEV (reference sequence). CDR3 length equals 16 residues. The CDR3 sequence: CASSLSAYLRYEKLFF. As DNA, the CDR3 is TGTGCCAGCAGTTTATCGGCCTATTTGAGATACGAAAAACTGTTTTTT. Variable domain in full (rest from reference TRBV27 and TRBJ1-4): EAQVTQNPRYLITVTGKKLTVTCSQNMNHEYMSWYRQDPGLGLRQIYYSMNVEVTDKGDVPEGYKVSRKEKRNFPLILESPSPNQTSLYFCASSLSAYLRYEKLFFGSGTQLSVL.

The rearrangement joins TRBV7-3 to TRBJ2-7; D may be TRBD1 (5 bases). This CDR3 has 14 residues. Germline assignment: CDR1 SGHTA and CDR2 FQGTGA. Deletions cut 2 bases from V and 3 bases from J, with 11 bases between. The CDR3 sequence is CASSLGHRNYEQYF. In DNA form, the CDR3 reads TGTGCCAGCAGCTTAGGACACCGGAACTACGAGCAGTACTTC. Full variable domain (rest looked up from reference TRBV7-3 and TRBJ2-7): GAGVSQTPSNKVTEKGKYVELRCDPISGHTALYWYRQSLGQGPEFLIYFQGTGAADDSGLPNDRFFAVRPEGSVSTLKIQRTERGDSAVYLCASSLGHRNYEQYFGPGTRLTVT.

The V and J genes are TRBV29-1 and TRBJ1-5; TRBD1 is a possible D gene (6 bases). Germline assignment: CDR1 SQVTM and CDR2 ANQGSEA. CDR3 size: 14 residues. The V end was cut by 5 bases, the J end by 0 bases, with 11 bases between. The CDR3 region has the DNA TGCAGCGTTACCGGGACAAATAGCAATCAGCCCCAGCATTTT. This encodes CSVTGTNSNQPQHF.

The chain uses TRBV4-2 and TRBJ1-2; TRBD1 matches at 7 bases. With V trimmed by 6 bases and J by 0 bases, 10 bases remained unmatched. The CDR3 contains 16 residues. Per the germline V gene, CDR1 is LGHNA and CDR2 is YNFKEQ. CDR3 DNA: TGTGCCAGCAGGCGCTACGACAGGGTGGCTAACTATGGCTACACCTTC. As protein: CASRRYDRVANYGYTF.

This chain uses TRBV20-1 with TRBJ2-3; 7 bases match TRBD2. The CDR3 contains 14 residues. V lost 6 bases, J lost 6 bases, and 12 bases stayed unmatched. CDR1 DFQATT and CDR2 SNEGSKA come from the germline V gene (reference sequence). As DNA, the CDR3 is TGCAGTGCACCAGGACTAGGCGGGGCGGATACGCAGTATTTT. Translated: CSAPGLGGADTQYF.

For the CDR3, the DNA is TGTGCCATCCTGGACGGAGCCGCCGAGGAGCAGTTCTTC. The encoded protein is CAILDGAAEEQFF. The rearrangement joins TRBV10-3 to TRBJ2-1; no clear D gene. Looked up from germline, CDR1 is ENHRY and CDR2 is SYGVKD. CDR3 length: 13 residues. The ends were cut back, 8 bases at V and 10 bases at J, with 18 bases in the middle.

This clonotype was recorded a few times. CDR3 in DNA: TGTGCCAGCCGCCGAGCCCTAGGGGCAGATACGCAGTATTTT. It specifies CASRRALGADTQYF. The rearrangement links TRBV7-2 to TRBJ2-3, with D tentatively TRBD1 (5 bases). This CDR3 region has 14 residues. CDR1 is SGHTA, CDR2 FQGNSA, per germline. Between the trimmed V and J ends, which lost 8 bases and 4 bases, there was a span of 16 bases.